What follows is one TCR beta chain and its context. The table lists this clonotype with many counts. Its antigen remains unidentified. No quality values exist for individual bases; no much larger clone is one base distant. The patients picked for sequencing were ones in whom flow cytometry had shown an expansion of CD8+CD57+ cells. Every patient had severe acquired aplastic anemia, diagnosed using the International Study of Aplastic Anemia and Agranulocytosis and Camitta criteria. No patient had received any therapy when blood was sampled. In the study, sorted CD4+ and CD8+ blood T cells from patients with severe aplastic anemia and from healthy subjects underwent deep sequencing of TCR repertoires. Patients were enrolled under clinicaltrials.gov protocols 00001620, 01623167, 00001397, 00071045, 00081523 and 00961064 in the USA. Ficoll-Paque density gradient centrifugation was used to isolate peripheral blood mononuclear cells. Before DNA was extracted, CD4+ and CD8+ T cells were sorted using either FACS or magnetic beads.

The data were obtained in a study of CD8+CD57+ T cells in acquired aplastic anemia (dated by TCRdb to between 2018 and 2020). Notes on the research overall: A mean of around 3.2 ug of DNA, ranging from about 0.2 to 27.4 ug, was extracted from sorted CD4+ and CD8+ cells. CD8+CD57+ expansion was defined as a frequency above the mean frequency observed in healthy subjects.

Paper-wide results and their limitations: Although roughly 30 CD8+ CDR3 sequences were shared by patients and controls, these sequences appeared highly expressed in patients and within the immunodominant clones of patients. Patients and healthy controls showed no significant difference in CD8+ Simpson's diversity (P=0.060).

Between the V and J ends, shortened by 6 bases and 8 bases respectively, the junction contains 14 bases. Counted from cysteine to phenylalanine, this CDR3 has 14 amino acids. Left in the record is the CDR3 DNA by itself, 42 bases read in frame from the first base. Per the germline V gene, MNHNS is the CDR1 and SASEGT is the CDR2. Profiling of TCR beta VDJ combinations and CDR3 sequences used genomic DNA as the template. An Illumina HiSeq 2000 was the platform used for TCR repertoire sequencing. The original pipeline was this. TRBV/TRBJ rearrangement plots, CDR3 size and DJ length profiles, and Simpson's diversity index were used to assess repertoires. The most abundant DNA sequence in the deep sequencing data was defined as the immunodominant clone. CDR3 amino acid sequences were screened for sharing across subjects and were compared with published repertoires and the VDJdb database. Starting from the raw public reads, TCRdb applied fastp trimming at Q25, assembled clones with MiXCR and retained in-frame beta chains. CDR3 protein duplicates are merged, each entry listing the most common genes and DNA. These V and J calls rely on TCRdb rather than the paper's analysis. In this sample the table shows 150,000 to 200,000 distinct CDR3 sequences, 40% to 55% of which occur a single time. Of the sample, 9.7% falls within the top ten clones.

This sequence originates from a human donor with aplastic anemia. The sequenced sample was sorted CD4+, CD8+, or CD8+CD57+ T cells (not recorded which) from PBMCs. Recombination joined TRBV6-1 with TRBJ1-6; the D gene assignment is ambiguous. The CDR3 protein: CASSLLAAYSPLHF. The nucleotide sequence reads TGTGCCAGCAGCCTACTTGCAGCGTATTCACCCCTCCACTTT.